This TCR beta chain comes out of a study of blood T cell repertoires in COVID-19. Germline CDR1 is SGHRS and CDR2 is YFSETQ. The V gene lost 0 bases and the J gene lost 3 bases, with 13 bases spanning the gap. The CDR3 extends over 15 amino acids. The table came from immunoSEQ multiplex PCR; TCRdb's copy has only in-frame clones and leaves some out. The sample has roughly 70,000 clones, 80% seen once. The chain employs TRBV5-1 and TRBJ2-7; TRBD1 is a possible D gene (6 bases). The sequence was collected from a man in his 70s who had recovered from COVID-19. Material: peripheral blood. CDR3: CASSLGFGQYYEQYF. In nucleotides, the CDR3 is TGCGCCAGCAGCTTGGGATTTGGACAGTACTACGAGCAGTACTTC.